This T cell receptor beta chain was documented in a study of blood T cell repertoires in COVID-19 (dated by TCRdb to about 2020). Turning to the overall study: Samples covering the acute and convalescent phases of COVID-19 were provided by collaborators in the United States, Italy and Spain. The prospective study material was composed of cDNA or gDNA derived from T cells, B-cell-depleted T cells, or PBMCs. Deeply sampled blood TCRbeta repertoires from subjects exposed to, actively infected with, or recovered from COVID-19 were included in the dataset. The repertoires were released in a freely available public database intended as a resource for research on the immune response to SARS-CoV-2. The samples were drawn from the first 160 participants of the ongoing ImmuneRACE study and from under 1,500 subjects provided by 6 global collaborators. Sample metadata almost always included a de-identified subject ID, COVID-19 status, age in years and sex. Where available, HLA class I and class II types were obtained from metadata supplied by the sample provider rather than from assay-based typing.

Notes on this clone: The antigen it binds to is not known. The record has no base qualities; no much larger clone is one base away.

Participants in the prospective study were aged about 18 to 89 years, lived in 20 to 30 United States geographic areas, and enrolled through a virtual design. In the prospective study, participants were assigned to cohorts based on the clinical history participants reported in a screening survey and a study questionnaire. Recovered participants in ImmuneRACE Cohort 3 were defined by two consecutive negative NP/OP PCR tests, clearance by a healthcare professional, or resolution of symptoms. In the prospective study, whole blood, serum and a nasopharyngeal or oropharyngeal swab were collected from each participant by mobile phlebotomists. Over a 2-month period, participants in the prospective study had the option of providing additional blood draws and questionnaires. Prospective study blood samples were shipped either frozen or at room temperature before DNA extraction. TCRbeta CDR3 regions were amplified from genomic DNA by means of the immunoSEQ Assay, a bias-controlled multiplex PCR. Per the source publication's procedure: Within the assay, amplification of reference gene primers was used to estimate how many nucleated cells each sample contained. To quantify the absolute abundance of each unique TCRbeta CDR3 rearrangement, sequence reads were collapsed and filtered. Productive Simpson clonality was computed per sample as the square root of Simpson's diversity index over productive rearrangements. Not all clones reach the TCRdb copy of this immuneACCESS table, which keeps in-frame sequences only. Checked studies attribute under half of the gap to unresolved V genes and leave the rest unexplained. V and J calls and clone size are copied from that table; D and trimming were computed from the DNA. Within this sample are roughly 330,000 clones, with approximately 88% of them counted one time only. The ten largest make up about 4.7% of the sample.

Beyond this particular receptor, the publication reports: The amount of clinical and demographic metadata varied by source and participant and was provided uncurated.

From the cysteine up to the phenylalanine, the CDR3 has a length of 13 residues. Only CDR3 DNA remains: 39 bases, in frame from the first base. In the germline V gene, CDR1 corresponds to MNHEY and CDR2 to SVGAGI. The V and J ends are trimmed by 0 bases and 4 bases, leaving 4 bases between them. This clonotype originated in a man aged 30 to 45 who had recovered from COVID-19. Sequencing used PBMCs or T cells enriched from blood (not recorded which). This chain is built from TRBV6-5 and TRBJ1-5; the D gene remains uncertain. The DNA is as follows: TGTGCCAGCAGTTACTCGACAAATCAGCCCCAGCATTTT. This encodes CASSYSTNQPQHF.